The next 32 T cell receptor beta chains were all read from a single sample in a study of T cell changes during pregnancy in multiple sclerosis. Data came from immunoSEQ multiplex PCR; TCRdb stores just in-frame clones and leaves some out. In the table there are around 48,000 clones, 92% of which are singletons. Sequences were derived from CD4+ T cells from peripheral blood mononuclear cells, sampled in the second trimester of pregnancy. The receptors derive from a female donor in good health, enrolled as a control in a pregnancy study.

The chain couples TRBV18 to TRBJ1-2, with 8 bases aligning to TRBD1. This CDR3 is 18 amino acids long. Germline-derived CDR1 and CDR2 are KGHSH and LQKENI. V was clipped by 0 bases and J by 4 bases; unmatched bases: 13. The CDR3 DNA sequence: TGTGCCAGCTCACCACCAGGAGGTCGCGGACAGGGAGGCTATGGCTACACCTTC. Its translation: CASSPPGGRGQGGYGYTF.

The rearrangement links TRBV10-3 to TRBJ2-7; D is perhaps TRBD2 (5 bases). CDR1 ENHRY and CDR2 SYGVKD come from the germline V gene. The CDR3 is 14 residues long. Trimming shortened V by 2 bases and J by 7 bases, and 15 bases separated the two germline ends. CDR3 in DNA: TGTGCCATCAGTGAGAGAGCGTTGCGGGTGGAGCAGTACTTC. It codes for CAISERALRVEQYF.

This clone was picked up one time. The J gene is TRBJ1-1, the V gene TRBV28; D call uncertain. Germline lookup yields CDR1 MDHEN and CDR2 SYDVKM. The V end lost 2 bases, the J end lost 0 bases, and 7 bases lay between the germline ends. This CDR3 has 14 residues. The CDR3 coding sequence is TGTGCCAGCAGTTTAATCTTTATGAACACTGAAGCTTTCTTT. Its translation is CASSLIFMNTEAFF.

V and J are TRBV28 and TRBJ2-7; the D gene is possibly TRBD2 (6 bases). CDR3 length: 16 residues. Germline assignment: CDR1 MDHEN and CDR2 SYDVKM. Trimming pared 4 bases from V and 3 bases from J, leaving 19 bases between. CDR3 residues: CASSSSRAGLNYEQYF. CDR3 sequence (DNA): TGTGCCAGCAGTTCGTCCCGTGCGGGACTGAACTACGAGCAGTACTTC.

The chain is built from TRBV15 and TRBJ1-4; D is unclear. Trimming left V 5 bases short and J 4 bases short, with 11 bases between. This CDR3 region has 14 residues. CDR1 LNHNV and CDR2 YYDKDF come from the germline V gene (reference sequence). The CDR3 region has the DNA TGTGCCACCAGCGCTCTCTCCGGTAATGAAAAACTGTTTTTT. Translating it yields CATSALSGNEKLFF. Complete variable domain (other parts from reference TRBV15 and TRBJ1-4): DAMVIQNPRYQVTQFGKPVTLSCSQTLNHNVMYWYQQKSSQAPKLLFHYYDKDFNNEADTPDNFQSRRPNTSFCFLDIRSPGLGDTAMYLCATSALSGNEKLFFGSGTQLSVL.

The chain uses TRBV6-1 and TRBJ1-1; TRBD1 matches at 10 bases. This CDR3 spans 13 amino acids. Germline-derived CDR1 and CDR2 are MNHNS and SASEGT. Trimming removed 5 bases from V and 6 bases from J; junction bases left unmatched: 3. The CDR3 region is CASSRQGAAEAFF. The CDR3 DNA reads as TGTGCCAGCAGTAGACAGGGGGCGGCTGAAGCTTTCTTT.

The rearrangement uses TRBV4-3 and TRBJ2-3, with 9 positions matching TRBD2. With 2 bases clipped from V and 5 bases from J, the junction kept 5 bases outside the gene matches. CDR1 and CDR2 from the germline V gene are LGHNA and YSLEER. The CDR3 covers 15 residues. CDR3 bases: TGCGCCAGCAGCCAATCCGGGACTAGCTTAGATACGCAGTATTTT. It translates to CASSQSGTSLDTQYF.

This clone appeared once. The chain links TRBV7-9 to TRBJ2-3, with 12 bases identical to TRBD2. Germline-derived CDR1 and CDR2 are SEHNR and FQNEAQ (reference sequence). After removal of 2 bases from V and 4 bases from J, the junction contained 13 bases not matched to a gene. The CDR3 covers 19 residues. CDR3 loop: CASSLLPLAGGYQPDTQYF. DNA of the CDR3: TGTGCCAGCAGCTTATTGCCGCTAGCGGGAGGGTATCAACCAGATACGCAGTATTTT.

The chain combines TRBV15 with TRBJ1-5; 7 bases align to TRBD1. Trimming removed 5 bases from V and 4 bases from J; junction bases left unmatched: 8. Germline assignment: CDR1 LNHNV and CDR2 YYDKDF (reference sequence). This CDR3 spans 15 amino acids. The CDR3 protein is CATSPLDRINQPQHF. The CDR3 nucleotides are TGTGCCACCAGCCCCCTGGACAGGATTAATCAGCCCCAGCATTTT.

The CDR3 loop is CASRRQGSRTEAFF. The CDR3 DNA reads TGTGCCAGCCGCCGACAGGGTAGCCGCACTGAAGCTTTCTTT. The chain uses TRBV28 and TRBJ1-1; 7 bases align to TRBD1. Germline loops: CDR1 MDHEN, CDR2 SYDVKM. The CDR3 covers 14 residues. Trimming removed 8 bases from V and 4 bases from J; junction bases left unmatched: 10.

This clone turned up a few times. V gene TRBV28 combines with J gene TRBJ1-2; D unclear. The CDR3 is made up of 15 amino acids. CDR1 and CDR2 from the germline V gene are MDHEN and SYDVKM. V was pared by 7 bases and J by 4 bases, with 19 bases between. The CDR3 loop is CASTTGRGSLYGYTF. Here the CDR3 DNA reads TGTGCCAGCACTACTGGTCGCGGGAGCCTCTATGGCTACACCTTC.

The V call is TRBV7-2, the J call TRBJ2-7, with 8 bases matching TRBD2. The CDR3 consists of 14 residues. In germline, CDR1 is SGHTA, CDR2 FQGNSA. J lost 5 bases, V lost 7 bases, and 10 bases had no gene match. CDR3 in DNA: TGTGCCAGCACCCTACGGGGGGGACGTGACGAGCAGTACTTC. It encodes CASTLRGGRDEQYF.

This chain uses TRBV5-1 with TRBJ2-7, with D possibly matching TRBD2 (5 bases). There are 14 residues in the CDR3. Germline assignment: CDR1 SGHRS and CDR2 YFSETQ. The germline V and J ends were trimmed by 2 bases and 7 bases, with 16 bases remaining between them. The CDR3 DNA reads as TGCGCCAGCAGCTTTTCCGGGCCGAGGGATGAGCAGTACTTC. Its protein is CASSFSGPRDEQYF.

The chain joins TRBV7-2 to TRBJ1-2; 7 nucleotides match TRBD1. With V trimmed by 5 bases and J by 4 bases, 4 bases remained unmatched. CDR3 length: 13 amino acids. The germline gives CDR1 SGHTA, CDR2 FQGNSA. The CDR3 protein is CASSPDRAYGYTF. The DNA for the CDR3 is TGTGCCAGCAGCCCCGACAGGGCCTATGGCTACACCTTC.

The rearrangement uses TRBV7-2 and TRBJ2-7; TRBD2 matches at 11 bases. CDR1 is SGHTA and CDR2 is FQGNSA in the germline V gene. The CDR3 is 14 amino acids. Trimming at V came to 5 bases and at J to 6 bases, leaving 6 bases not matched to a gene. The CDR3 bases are TGTGCCAGCAGCCCCGGGCTAGCGGGAGGCGAGCAGTACTTC. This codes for CASSPGLAGGEQYF. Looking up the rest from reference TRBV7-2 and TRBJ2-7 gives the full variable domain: GAGVSQSPSNKVTEKGKDVELRCDPISGHTALYWYRQSLGQGLEFLIYFQGNSAPDKSGLPSDRFSAERTGGSVSTLTIQRTQQEDSAVYLCASSPGLAGGEQYFGPGTRLTVT.

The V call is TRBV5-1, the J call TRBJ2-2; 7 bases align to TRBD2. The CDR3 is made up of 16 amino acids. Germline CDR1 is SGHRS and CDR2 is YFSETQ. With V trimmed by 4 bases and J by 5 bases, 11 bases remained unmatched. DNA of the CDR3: TGCGCCAGCAGCCTCCAAGCGGGAATGGATACCGGGGAGCTGTTTTTT. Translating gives CASSLQAGMDTGELFF.

CDR3 DNA sequence: TGCGCCAGCAGCTTGCAACTGGAGTACGAGCAGTACTTC. Its protein is CASSLQLEYEQYF. V is TRBV5-1 and J is TRBJ2-7; D unclear. Germline V gene sequence: CDR1 SGHRS, CDR2 YFSETQ. V lost 1 base to trimming and J lost 4 bases, with 9 bases between them. The CDR3 extends over 13 amino acids.

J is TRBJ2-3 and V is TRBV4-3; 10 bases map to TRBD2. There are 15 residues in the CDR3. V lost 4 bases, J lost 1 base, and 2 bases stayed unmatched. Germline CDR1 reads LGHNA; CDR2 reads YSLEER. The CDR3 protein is CASSPSGSGTDTQYF. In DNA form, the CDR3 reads TGCGCCAGCAGCCCTAGCGGGAGTGGCACAGATACGCAGTATTTT.

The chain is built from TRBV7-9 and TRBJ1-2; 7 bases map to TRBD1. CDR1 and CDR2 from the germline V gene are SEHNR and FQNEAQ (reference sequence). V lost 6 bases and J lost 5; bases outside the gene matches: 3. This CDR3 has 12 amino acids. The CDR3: CASRNRGYGYTF. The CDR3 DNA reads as TGTGCCAGCAGAAACAGGGGATATGGCTACACCTTC.

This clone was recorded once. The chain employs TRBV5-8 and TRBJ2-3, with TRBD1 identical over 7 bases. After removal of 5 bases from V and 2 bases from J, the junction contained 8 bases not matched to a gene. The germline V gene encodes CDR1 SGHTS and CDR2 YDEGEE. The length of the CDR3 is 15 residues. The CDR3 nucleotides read TGTGCCAGCAGTAAGGGGACAGCAGACACAGATACGCAGTATTTT. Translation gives CASSKGTADTDTQYF.

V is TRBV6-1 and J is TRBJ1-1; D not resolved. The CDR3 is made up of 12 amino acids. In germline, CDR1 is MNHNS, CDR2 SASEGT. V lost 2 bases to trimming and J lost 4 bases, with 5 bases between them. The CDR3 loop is CASSESGTEAFF. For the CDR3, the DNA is TGTGCCAGCAGTGAATCCGGCACTGAAGCTTTCTTT.

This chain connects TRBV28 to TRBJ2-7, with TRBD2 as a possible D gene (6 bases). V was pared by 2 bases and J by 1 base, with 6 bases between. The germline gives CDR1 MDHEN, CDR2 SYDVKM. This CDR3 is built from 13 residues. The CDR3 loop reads CASSLGGSYEQYF. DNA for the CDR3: TGTGCCAGCAGTTTAGGGGGGTCCTACGAGCAGTACTTC.

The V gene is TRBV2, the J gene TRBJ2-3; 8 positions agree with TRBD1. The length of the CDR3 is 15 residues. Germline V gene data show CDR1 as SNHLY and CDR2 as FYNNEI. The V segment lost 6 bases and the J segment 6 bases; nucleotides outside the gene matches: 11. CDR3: CASREDRVVSDTQYF. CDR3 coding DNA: TGTGCCAGCAGAGAGGACAGGGTCGTTAGCGATACGCAGTATTTT. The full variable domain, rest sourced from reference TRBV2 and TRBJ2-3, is EPEVTQTPSHQVTQMGQEVILRCVPISNHLYFYWYRQILGQKVEFLVSFYNNEISEKSEIFDDQFSVERPDGSNFTLKIRSTKLEDSAMYFCASREDRVVSDTQYFGPGTRLTVL.

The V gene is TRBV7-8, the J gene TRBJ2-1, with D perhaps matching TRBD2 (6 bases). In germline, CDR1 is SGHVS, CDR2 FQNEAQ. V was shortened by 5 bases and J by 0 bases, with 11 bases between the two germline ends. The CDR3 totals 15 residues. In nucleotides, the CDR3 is TGTGCCAGCAGCGGGCTAGCGAGCTCCTACAATGAGCAGTTCTTC. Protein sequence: CASSGLASSYNEQFF.

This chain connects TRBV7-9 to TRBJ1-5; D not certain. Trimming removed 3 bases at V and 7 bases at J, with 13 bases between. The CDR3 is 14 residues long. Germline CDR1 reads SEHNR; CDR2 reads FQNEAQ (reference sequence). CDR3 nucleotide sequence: TGTGCCAGCAGCTTGGAGGGTTTGGGACAGCCCCAGCATTTT. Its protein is CASSLEGLGQPQHF. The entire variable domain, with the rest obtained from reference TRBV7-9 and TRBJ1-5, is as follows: DTGVSQNPRHKITKRGQNVTFRCDPISEHNRLYWYRQTLGQGPEFLTYFQNEAQLEKSRLLSDRFSAERPKGSFSTLEIQRTEQGDSAMYLCASSLEGLGQPQHFGDGTRLSIL.

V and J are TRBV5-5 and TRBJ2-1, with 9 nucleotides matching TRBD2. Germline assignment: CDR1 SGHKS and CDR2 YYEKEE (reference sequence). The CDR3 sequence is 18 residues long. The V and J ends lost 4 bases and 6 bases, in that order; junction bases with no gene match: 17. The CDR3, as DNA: TGTGCCAGCAGCCTGGGGTATTTGGCGGGAGGGCCGGGCAATGAGCAGTTCTTC. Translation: CASSLGYLAGGPGNEQFF.

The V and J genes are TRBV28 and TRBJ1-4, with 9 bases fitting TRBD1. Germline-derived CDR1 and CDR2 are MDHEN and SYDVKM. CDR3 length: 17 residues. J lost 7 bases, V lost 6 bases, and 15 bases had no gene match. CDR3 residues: CASSPTPWDRVGEKLFF. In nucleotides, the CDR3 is TGTGCCAGCAGCCCTACCCCCTGGGACAGGGTAGGTGAAAAACTGTTTTTT.

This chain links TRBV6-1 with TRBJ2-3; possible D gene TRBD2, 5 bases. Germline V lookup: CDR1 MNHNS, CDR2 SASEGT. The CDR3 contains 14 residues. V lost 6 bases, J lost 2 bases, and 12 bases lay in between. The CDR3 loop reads CASRLVGYTDTQYF. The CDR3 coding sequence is TGTGCCAGCAGACTAGTTGGGTACACAGATACGCAGTATTTT.

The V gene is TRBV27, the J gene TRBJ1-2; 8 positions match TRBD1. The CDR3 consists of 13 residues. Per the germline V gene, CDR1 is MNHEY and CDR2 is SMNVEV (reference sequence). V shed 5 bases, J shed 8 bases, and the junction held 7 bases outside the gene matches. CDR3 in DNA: TGTGCCAGCAGTACTTCAGGGGGCGTCGGCTACACCTTC. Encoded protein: CASSTSGGVGYTF.

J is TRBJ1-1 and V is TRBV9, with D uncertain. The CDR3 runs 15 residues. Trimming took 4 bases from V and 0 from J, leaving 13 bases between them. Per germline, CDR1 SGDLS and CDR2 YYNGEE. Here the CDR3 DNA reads TGTGCCAGCAGCTCCCAGGCAGGTATGAACACTGAAGCTTTCTTT. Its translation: CASSSQAGMNTEAFF. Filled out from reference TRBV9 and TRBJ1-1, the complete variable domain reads DSGVTQTPKHLITATGQRVTLRCSPRSGDLSVYWYQQSLDQGLQFLIQYYNGEERAKGNILERFSAQQFPDLHSELNLSSLELGDSALYFCASSSQAGMNTEAFFGQGTRLTVV.

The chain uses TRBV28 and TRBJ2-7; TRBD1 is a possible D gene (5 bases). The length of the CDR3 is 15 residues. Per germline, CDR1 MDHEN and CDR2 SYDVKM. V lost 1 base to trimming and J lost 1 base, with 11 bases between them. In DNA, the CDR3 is TGTGCCAGCAGTTTATTGGGGCTAGGTTCCTACGAGCAGTACTTC. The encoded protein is CASSLLGLGSYEQYF.

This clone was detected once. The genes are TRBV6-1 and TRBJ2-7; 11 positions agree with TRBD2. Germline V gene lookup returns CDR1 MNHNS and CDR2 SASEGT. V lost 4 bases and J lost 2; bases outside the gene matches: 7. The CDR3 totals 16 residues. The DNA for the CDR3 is TGTGCCAGCAGTGCTCCGACTAGCGGGGAACCCTACGAGCAGTACTTC. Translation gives CASSAPTSGEPYEQYF.